Below, one T cell receptor (beta chain) is given with its context. Its cognate antigen is unknown. Mismatch with germline at one junction end may stem from a read error. The CDR3 loop spans 15 amino acids. The data derive from a study of tumor-infiltrating lymphocytes in primary liver carcinoma. As for the study in general: Every sample contained roughly 3.65 to 7.13 million productive TCRbeta reads, and these numbers were similar from one tissue type to another. Study-wide results and caveats: It was tumor-adjacent and tumor-blood pairs that overlapped less than tumor region pairs did.

Scientists recovered RNA and DNA together from approximately 20-30 mg of unsorted bulk tissue. The sampling covered five separate regions of each tumor. Synthesis of TCR beta cDNA was carried out from 450 to 650 ng total RNA with a constant-region primer. Three-round nested multiplex PCR performed with slightly modified ARM-PCR produced the TCR beta libraries. Use of TRBV1-TRBV30 forward primers with a C-beta reverse primer characterized the first two PCR rounds, which lasted approximately 11 cycles each. Using its own MiXCR run on the multiplex PCR reads, TCRdb lists one record per CDR3 protein. The table lists about 54,000 distinct CDR3 sequences, over 70% of them singletons, with about 26% in the top ten.

Sequencing was carried out using liver tumor tissue from sampling region 2. The subset was: tumor region T2, inferior pole. The clonotype comes from a man between 35 and 55 years old with primary liver carcinoma and hepatitis B virus infection. This sequence joins TRBV12-3 or TRBV12-4 and TRBJ2-1; 7 positions match TRBD1. Here the CDR3 reads CPSSYGRGNYNEQSF. CDR3 DNA sequence: TGTCCCAGCAGTTATGGCAGGGGGAACTACAATGAACAGTCCTTC.